This TCR beta chain was profiled in a study of T cell repertoires in cytomegalovirus infection. At the level of the study: Recently identified HLA-C-restricted and well-studied HLA-B-restricted CMV epitopes were used. Signatures in public TCR beta sequences pointed to both CMV infection and matching HLA type.

TCRdb reprocessed the reads via MiXCR and lists one record per CDR3 protein. Of around 540,000 distinct CDR3 sequences listed, 25% to 35% are singletons. The CDR3 spans 13 residues. Germline V gene data show CDR1 as MNHEY and CDR2 as SVGEGT. V lost 5 bases and J 7 bases, leaving 15 bases between the germline ends. The table lists this clonotype with many counts. Its antigen is undetermined. The origin of this receptor is a human donor in good health (CMV status not recorded). Some clones in this sample may be carry-over from other donors' samples. Sequenced material: cultured PBMCs, taken from culture after CMV antigen stimulation. The J gene is TRBJ2-7, the V gene TRBV6-2 or TRBV6-3; a possible D gene is TRBD1 (6 bases). Here the CDR3 DNA reads TGTGCCAGCAGTCCTTCAGGGGCCGGGGAGCAGTACGTC. This gives the protein CASSPSGAGEQYV.